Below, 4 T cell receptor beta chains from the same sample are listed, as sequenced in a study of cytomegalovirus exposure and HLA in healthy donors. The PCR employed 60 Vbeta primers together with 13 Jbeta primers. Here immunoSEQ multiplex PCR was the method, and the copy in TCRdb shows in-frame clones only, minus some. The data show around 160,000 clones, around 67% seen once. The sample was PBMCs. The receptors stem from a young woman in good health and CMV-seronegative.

The CDR3 sequence is CASRQPGQGITEAFF. In DNA form, the CDR3 reads TGTGCCAGCAGACAGCCGGGACAGGGTATAACTGAAGCTTTCTTT. This chain connects TRBV6-1 to TRBJ1-1; 9 positions match TRBD1. This CDR3 region has 15 residues. The germline V gene has CDR1 MNHNS and CDR2 SASEGT. The ends lost 6 bases at V and 5 bases at J; junction bases unmatched: 10.

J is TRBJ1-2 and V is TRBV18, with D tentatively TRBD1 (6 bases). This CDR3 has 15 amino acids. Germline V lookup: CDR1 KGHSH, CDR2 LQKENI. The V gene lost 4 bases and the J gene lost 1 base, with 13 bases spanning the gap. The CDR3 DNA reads TGTGCCAGCTCACTGGAGCAGGGGAGTAACTATGGCTACACCTTC. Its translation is CASSLEQGSNYGYTF.

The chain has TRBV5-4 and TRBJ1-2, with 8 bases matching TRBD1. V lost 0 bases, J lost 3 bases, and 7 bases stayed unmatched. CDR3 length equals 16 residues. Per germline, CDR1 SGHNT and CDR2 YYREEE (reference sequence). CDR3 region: CASSLGAGGAHYGYTF. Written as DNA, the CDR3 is TGTGCCAGCAGCTTGGGGGCAGGGGGCGCACACTATGGCTACACCTTC.

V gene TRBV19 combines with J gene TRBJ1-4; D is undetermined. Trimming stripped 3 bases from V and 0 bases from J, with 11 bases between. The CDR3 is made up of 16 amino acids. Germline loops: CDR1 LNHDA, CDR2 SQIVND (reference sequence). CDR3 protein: CASSISWSATNEKLFF. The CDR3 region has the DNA TGTGCCAGTAGTATTTCGTGGAGCGCAACTAATGAAAAACTGTTTTTT.